These 16 T cell receptor beta chains share one sample of origin, sequenced in a study of blood T cell repertoires in COVID-19. Libraries were prepared by immunoSEQ multiplex PCR; TCRdb keeps only in-frame clonotypes and omits some of them. Of approximately 92,000 clones listed, 80% are singletons. The sequenced sample consisted of peripheral blood. Receptor source: a man in his fifties who had recovered from COVID-19.

This sequence joins TRBV4-2 and TRBJ1-2; D unresolved. The V end was cut by 0 bases, the J end by 8 bases, with 13 bases between. Germline lookup yields CDR1 LGHNA and CDR2 YNFKEQ. The CDR3 is 14 amino acids. Here the CDR3 reads CASSQENKLGGYTF. CDR3 in DNA: TGTGCCAGCAGCCAAGAGAACAAGTTGGGCGGCTACACCTTC.

This clone showed up just a few times. The rearrangement joins TRBV19 to TRBJ2-1; 12 bases agree with TRBD2. There are 16 residues in the CDR3. The V and J ends lost 5 bases and 8 bases, in that order; junction bases with no gene match: 10. Germline V gives CDR1 LNHDA, CDR2 SQIVND (reference sequence). The DNA of the CDR3 is TGTGCCAGTAGTGTCGGCCTAGCGGGAGGGCAGGATGAGCAGTTCTTC. Protein sequence: CASSVGLAGGQDEQFF.

The genes are TRBV9 and TRBJ1-3; 7 nucleotides agree with TRBD1. Germline V gene data show CDR1 as SGDLS and CDR2 as YYNGEE. The CDR3 consists of 17 residues. V dropped 3 bases and J dropped 0; count of bases not matched to a gene: 9. CDR3: CASSGETGLLSGNTIYF. For the CDR3, the DNA is TGTGCCAGCAGCGGGGAGACAGGGCTGCTCTCTGGAAACACCATATATTTT.

The chain has TRBV19 and TRBJ2-5; D unresolved. The CDR3 loop spans 16 amino acids. Germline loops: CDR1 LNHDA, CDR2 SQIVND (reference sequence). V gave up 2 bases and J gave up 2 bases, with 15 bases separating them. CDR3 nucleotides: TGTGCCAGTAGTATATCATTCCCCGTGGAGCAAGAGACCCAGTACTTC. This translates into CASSISFPVEQETQYF.

V gene TRBV9 combines with J gene TRBJ1-3, with a tentative D call TRBD1 (5 bases). The CDR3 loop spans 14 amino acids. The germline CDR1 and CDR2 sequences are SGDLS and YYNGEE. V dropped 6 bases and J dropped 1 base, with 11 bases sitting between them. CDR3: CASTSRESGNTIYF. For the CDR3, the DNA is TGTGCCAGCACCTCCAGGGAATCTGGAAACACCATATATTTT.

The chain recombines TRBV9 with TRBJ2-1; 11 bases fit TRBD2. Trimming took 4 bases from V and 0 from J; bases not matched to a gene: 12. Looked up from germline, CDR1 is SGDLS and CDR2 is YYNGEE. The CDR3 has 19 residues. CDR3 bases: TGTGCCAGCAGCCCCAGGGGTAGCGGGGGGGGATACTCCTACAATGAGCAGTTCTTC. The encoded protein is CASSPRGSGGGYSYNEQFF.

The V gene is TRBV23-1, the J gene TRBJ2-1; 9 nucleotides match TRBD2. TRBV23-1 is noted as an ORF with a role that remains uncertain. The CDR3 covers 16 residues. Germline trimming cut 0 bases from V and 3 bases from J; bases unmatched to any gene: 3. The CDR3 nucleotides are TGCGCCAGCAGTCAATCACGGACTAGCGACTACAATGAGCAGTTCTTC. Its translation is CASSQSRTSDYNEQFF.

This rearrangement joins TRBV5-4 to TRBJ2-5, with 13 bases lining up with TRBD2. CDR1 and CDR2 (germline): SGHNT, YYREEE (reference sequence). Trimming took 4 bases from V and 5 from J; bases not matched to a gene: 8. The CDR3 covers 16 residues. CDR3 DNA sequence: TGTGCCAGCAGCCGGACTAGCGGGAGAGGGGGGGAGACCCAGTACTTC. Its protein is CASSRTSGRGGETQYF. The full variable domain, completed using reference TRBV5-4 and TRBJ2-5, is ETGVTQSPTHLIKTRGQQVTLRCSSQSGHNTVSWYQQALGQGPQFIFQYYREEENGRGNFPPRFSGLQFPNYSSELNVNALELDDSALYLCASSRTSGRGGETQYFGPGTRLLVL.

V and J are TRBV6-6 and TRBJ1-4; tentatively, D is TRBD1 (6 bases). The CDR3 runs 14 residues. Germline-derived CDR1 and CDR2 are MNHNY and SVGAGI (reference sequence). The V end was cut by 6 bases, the J end by 8 bases, with 16 bases between. CDR3 sequence: CASRGQGNGEKLFF. DNA of the CDR3: TGTGCCAGCAGAGGGCAGGGGAACGGGGAAAAACTGTTTTTT.

This clone appeared a single time. CDR3 DNA sequence: TGTGCCAGCAGCCATTCCTACAATGAGCAGTTCTTC. Amino acids: CASSHSYNEQFF. The chain has TRBV5-4 and TRBJ2-1; D unresolved. The CDR3 is 12 amino acids. V lost 4 bases and J 1 base, leaving 3 bases between the germline ends. CDR1 SGHNT and CDR2 YYREEE come from the germline V gene (reference sequence).

The gene calls are TRBV9 and TRBJ2-1; TRBD1 matches 7 bases. The V gene end was trimmed by 7 bases and the J gene end by 9 bases; junction bases not matched to a gene: 13. Germline V gene lookup returns CDR1 SGDLS and CDR2 YYNGEE. The CDR3 length is 14 residues. The CDR3 DNA follows: TGTGCCAGCGCCCTCGCCTTAGACAGGGCTGAGCAGTTCTTC. This gives the protein CASALALDRAEQFF.

J is TRBJ1-4 and V is TRBV6-1; TRBD1 matches at 8 bases. The CDR3 covers 15 residues. The V segment lost 6 bases and the J segment 3 bases; nucleotides outside the gene matches: 6. Germline CDR1 MNHNS, CDR2 SASEGT. The CDR3 DNA is TGTGCCAGCAGCCGGGGGACAGGTGCTAATGAAAAACTGTTTTTT. This translates into CASSRGTGANEKLFF.

The rearrangement joins TRBV28 to TRBJ2-5; TRBD1 aligns across 8 bases. The CDR3 is 13 amino acids. The trim removed 8 bases at V and 5 bases at J, leaving 7 bases unmatched. Germline values: CDR1 MDHEN, CDR2 SYDVKM. In nucleotides, the CDR3 is TGTGCCAGCCGATCAGGGGGCAGGGAGACCCAGTACTTC. Its translation is CASRSGGRETQYF.

The chain joins TRBV7-8 to TRBJ2-1, with 8 bases that match TRBD2. Trimming cost V 4 bases and J 0 bases; bases outside gene matches: 2. The CDR3 covers 15 residues. CDR1 and CDR2 from the germline V gene are SGHVS and FQNEAQ. In nucleotides, the CDR3 is TGTGCCAGCAGCTCCGGGGGGGGCTCCTACAATGAGCAGTTCTTC. Encoded protein: CASSSGGGSYNEQFF.

This clone was seen repeatedly, ten times or more. The V call is TRBV6-4, the J call TRBJ2-3, with unresolved D. V gave up 2 bases and J gave up 2 bases, with 8 bases separating them. The CDR3 is 14 residues long. The germline V gene encodes CDR1 MRHNA and CDR2 SNTAGT. The CDR3 DNA sequence: TGTGCCAGCAGTGACGGAGAAACCACAGATACGCAGTATTTT. Translated: CASSDGETTDTQYF.

This chain uses TRBV4-2 with TRBJ2-2, with 7 bases lining up with TRBD2. The V gene end was trimmed by 1 base and the J gene end by 9 bases; junction bases not matched to a gene: 8. The CDR3 has 15 residues. The V gene's germline CDR1 is LGHNA and CDR2 YNFKEQ. The CDR3: CASSQVLGEGRELFF. CDR3 in DNA: TGTGCCAGCAGCCAAGTGCTCGGGGAGGGGCGGGAGCTGTTTTTT.